This T cell receptor beta chain was documented in a study of blood T cell repertoires in COVID-19. Germline-derived CDR1 and CDR2 are SNHLY and FYNNEI. This CDR3 region has 17 residues. Trimming cost V 6 bases and J 4 bases; bases outside gene matches: 12. TCRdb's table, derived via immunoSEQ multiplex PCR, lists solely in-frame clones and lacks some. In the table there are about 330,000 clones, 87% of which are singletons. This receptor was taken from a man aged 30 to 39 with COVID-19, enrolled during active disease. The sequenced sample was peripheral blood. V is TRBV2 and J is TRBJ1-5, with TRBD1 identical over 10 bases. CDR3 sequence (DNA): TGTGCCAGCAGGAGGGGGACAGGGGAAGGAAGAAATCAGCCCCAGCATTTT. Protein: CASRRGTGEGRNQPQHF.